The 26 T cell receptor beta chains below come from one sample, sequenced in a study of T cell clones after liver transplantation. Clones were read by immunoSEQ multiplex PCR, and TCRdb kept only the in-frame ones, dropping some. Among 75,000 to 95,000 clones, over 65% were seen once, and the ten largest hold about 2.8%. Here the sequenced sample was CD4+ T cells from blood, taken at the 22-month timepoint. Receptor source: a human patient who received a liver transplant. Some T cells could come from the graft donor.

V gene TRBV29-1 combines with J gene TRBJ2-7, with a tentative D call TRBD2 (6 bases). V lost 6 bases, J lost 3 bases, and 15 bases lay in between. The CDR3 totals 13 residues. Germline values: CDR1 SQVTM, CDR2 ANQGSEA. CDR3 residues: CSVGGGQVYEQYF. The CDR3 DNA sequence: TGCAGCGTGGGGGGTGGGCAAGTCTACGAGCAGTACTTC.

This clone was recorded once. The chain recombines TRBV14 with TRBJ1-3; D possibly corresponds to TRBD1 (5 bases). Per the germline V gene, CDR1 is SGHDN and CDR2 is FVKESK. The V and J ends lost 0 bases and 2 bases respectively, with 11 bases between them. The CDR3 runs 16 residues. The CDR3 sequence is CASSQDLAGTGNTIYF. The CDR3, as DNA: TGTGCCAGCAGCCAAGATCTGGCAGGGACTGGAAACACCATATATTTT.

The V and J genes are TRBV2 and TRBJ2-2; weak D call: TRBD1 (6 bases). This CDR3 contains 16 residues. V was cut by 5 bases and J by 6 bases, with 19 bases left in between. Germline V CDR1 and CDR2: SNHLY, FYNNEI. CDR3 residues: CASSRTDLLGSGELFF. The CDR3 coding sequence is TGTGCCAGCAGTCGGACAGATCTCTTAGGGTCCGGGGAGCTGTTTTTT.

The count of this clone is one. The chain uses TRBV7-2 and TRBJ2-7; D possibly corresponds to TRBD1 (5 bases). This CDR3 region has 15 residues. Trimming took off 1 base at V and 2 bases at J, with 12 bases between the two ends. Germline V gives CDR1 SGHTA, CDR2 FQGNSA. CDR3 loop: CASSLVQGTTYEQYF. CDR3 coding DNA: TGTGCCAGCAGCTTAGTCCAGGGTACCACCTACGAGCAGTACTTC.

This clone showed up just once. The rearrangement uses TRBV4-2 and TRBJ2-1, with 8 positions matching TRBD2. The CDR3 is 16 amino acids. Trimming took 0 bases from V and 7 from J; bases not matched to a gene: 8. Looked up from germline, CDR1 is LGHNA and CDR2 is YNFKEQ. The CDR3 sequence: CASSQDQIAGWNEQFF. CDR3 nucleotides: TGTGCCAGCAGCCAAGATCAGATAGCGGGATGGAATGAGCAGTTCTTC.

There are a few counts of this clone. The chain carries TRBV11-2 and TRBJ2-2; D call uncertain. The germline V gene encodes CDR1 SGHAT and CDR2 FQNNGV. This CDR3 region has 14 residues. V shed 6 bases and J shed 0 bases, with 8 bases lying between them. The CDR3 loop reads CASRPTANTGELFF. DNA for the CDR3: TGTGCCAGCAGACCAACAGCGAACACCGGGGAGCTGTTTTTT.

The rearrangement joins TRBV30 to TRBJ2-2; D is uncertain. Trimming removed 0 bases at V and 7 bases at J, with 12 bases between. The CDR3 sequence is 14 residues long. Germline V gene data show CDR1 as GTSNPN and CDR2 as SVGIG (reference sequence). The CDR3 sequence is CAWSVGLLDGELFF. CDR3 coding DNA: TGTGCCTGGAGTGTAGGCTTACTCGACGGGGAGCTGTTTTTT.

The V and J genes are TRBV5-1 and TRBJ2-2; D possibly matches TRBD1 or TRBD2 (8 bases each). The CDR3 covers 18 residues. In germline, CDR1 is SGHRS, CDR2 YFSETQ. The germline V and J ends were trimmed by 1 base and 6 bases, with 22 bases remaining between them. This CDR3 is CASSLQGARREVPGELFF. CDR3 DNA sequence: TGCGCCAGCAGCTTGCAGGGGGCTCGGCGGGAGGTCCCCGGGGAGCTGTTTTTT.

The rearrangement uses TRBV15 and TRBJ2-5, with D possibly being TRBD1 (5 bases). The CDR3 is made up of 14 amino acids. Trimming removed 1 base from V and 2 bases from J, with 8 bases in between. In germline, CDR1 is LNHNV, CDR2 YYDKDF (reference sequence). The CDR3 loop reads CATSRVNRQETQYF. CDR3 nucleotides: TGTGCCACCAGCAGAGTTAACAGGCAAGAGACCCAGTACTTC.

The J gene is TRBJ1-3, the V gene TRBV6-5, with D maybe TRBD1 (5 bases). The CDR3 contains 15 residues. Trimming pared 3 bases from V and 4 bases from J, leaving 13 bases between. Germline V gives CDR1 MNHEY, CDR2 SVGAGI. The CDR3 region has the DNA TGTGCCAGCAGTTATTCACAGGCATACGGAAACACCATATATTTT. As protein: CASSYSQAYGNTIYF.

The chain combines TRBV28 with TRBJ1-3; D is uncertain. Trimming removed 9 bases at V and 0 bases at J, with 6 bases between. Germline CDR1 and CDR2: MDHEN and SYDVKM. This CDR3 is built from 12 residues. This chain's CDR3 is CASTSSGNTIYF. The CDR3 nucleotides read TGTGCCAGTACAAGCTCTGGAAACACCATATATTTT.

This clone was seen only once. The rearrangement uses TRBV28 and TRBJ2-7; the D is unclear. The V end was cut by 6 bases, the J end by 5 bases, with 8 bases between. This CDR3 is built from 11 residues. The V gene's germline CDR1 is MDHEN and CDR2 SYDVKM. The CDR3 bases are TGTGCCAGCAGACTGTTTCACGAGCAGTACTTC. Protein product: CASRLFHEQYF. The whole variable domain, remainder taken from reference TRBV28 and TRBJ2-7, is DVKVTQSSRYLVKRTGEKVFLECVQDMDHENMFWYRQDPGLGLRLIYFSYDVKMKEKGDIPEGYSVSREKKERFSLILESASTNQTSMYLCASRLFHEQYFGPGTRLTVT.

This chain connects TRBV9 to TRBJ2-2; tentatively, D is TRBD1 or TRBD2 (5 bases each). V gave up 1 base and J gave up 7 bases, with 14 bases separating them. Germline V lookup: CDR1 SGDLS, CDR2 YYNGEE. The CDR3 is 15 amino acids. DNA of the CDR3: TGTGCCAGCAGCGTACTTCAGGGAGAACACGGGGAGCTGTTTTTT. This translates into CASSVLQGEHGELFF.

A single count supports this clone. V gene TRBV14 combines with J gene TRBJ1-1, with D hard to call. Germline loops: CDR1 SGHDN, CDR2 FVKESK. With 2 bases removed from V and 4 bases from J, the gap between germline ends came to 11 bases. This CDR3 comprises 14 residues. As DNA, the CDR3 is TGTGCCAGCAGCCAAATTTCATTTAGCACTGAAGCTTTCTTT. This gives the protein CASSQISFSTEAFF.

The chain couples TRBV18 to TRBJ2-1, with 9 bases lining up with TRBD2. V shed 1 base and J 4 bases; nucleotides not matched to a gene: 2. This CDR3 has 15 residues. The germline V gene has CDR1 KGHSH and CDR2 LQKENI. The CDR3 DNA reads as TGTGCCAGCTCACCACAGACTAGCGGTTACAATGAGCAGTTCTTC. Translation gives CASSPQTSGYNEQFF.

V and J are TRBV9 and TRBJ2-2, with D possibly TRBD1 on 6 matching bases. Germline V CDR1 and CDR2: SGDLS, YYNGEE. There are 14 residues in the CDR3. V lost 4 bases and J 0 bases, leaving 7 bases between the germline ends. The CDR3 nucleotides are TGTGCCAGCAGCCGACAGGCGAACACCGGGGAGCTGTTTTTT. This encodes CASSRQANTGELFF.

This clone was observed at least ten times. For the CDR3, the DNA is TGTGCCAGTCACCGGGGGTGGTCCTCTGGCTACACCTTC. Translated, it gives CASHRGWSSGYTF. The chain links TRBV5-6 to TRBJ1-2, with D possibly being TRBD1 (5 bases). Trimming removed 8 bases from V and 7 bases from J, with 18 bases in between. This CDR3 has 13 residues. The germline CDR1 and CDR2 sequences are SGHDT and YYEEEE.

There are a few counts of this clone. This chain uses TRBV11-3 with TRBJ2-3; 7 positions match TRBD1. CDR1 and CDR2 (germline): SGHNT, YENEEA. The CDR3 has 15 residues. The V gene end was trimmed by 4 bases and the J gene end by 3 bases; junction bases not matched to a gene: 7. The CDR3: CASSSGGQRTDTQYF. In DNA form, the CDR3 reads TGTGCCAGCAGCTCAGGGGGACAGAGGACAGATACGCAGTATTTT.

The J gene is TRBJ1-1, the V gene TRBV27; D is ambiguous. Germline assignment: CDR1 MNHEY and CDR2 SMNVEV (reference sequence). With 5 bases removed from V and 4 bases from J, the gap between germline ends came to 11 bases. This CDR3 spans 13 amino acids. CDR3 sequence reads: CASSTKVGTEAFF. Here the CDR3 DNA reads TGTGCCAGCAGTACTAAGGTGGGCACTGAAGCTTTCTTT.

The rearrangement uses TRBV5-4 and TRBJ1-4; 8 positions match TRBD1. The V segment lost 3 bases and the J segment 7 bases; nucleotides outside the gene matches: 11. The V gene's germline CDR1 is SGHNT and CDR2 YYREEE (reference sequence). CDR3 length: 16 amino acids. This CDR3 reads CASSSKKTGAGEKLFF. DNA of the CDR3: TGTGCCAGCAGCTCAAAAAAGACAGGGGCCGGTGAAAAACTGTTTTTT.

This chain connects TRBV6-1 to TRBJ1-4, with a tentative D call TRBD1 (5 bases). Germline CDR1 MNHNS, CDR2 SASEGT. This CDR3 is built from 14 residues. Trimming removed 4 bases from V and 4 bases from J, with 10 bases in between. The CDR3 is CASSAGLNNEKLFF. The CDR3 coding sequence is TGTGCCAGCAGTGCGGGACTGAATAATGAAAAACTGTTTTTT.

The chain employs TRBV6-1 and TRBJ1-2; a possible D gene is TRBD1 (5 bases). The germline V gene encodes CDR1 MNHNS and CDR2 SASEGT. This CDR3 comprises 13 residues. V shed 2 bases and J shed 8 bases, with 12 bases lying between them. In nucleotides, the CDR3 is TGTGCCAGCAGTGAATTTTCAGGGTTCGGCTACACCTTC. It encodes CASSEFSGFGYTF.

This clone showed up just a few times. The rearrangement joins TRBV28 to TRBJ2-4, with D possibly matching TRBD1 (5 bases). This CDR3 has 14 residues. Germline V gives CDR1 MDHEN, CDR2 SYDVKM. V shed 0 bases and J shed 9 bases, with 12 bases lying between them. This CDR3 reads CASSLWTEGSIQYF. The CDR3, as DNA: TGTGCCAGCAGTTTATGGACAGAAGGTAGCATTCAGTACTTC.

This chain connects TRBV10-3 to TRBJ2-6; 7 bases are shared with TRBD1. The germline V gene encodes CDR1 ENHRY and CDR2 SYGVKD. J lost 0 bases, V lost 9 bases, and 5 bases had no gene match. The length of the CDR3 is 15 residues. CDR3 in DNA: TGTGCCATAATGGACAGGCGCTCTGGGGCCAACGTCCTGACTTTC. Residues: CAIMDRRSGANVLTF.

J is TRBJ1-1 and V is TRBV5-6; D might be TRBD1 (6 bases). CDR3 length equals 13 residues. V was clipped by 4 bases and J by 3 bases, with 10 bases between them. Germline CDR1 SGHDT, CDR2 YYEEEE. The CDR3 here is CASSGGQHTEAFF. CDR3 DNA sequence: TGTGCCAGCAGCGGGGGACAACACACTGAAGCTTTCTTT.

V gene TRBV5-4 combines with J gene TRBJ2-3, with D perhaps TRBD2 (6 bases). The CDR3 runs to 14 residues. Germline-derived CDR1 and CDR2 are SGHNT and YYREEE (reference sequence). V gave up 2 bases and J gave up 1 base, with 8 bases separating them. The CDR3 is CASSFAGRTDTQYF. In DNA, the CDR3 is TGTGCCAGCAGCTTTGCGGGGCGCACAGATACGCAGTATTTT.